This T cell receptor beta chain derives from a study of neurological immune-mediated disorders. Study-level points and caveats: HTLV-1-associated myelopathy had the most TCR clonal expansion, and multiple sclerosis had the least, less than healthy controls. CDR3 amino acid sequences of expanded clones were not shared across subjects, a result suggesting private repertoires in all groups.

One entry per CDR3 protein results from TCRdb running MiXCR on the 5' RACE reads. The table lists 35,000 to 45,000 distinct CDR3 sequences, around an eighth of them singletons. The unsorted libraries were produced from 2 million PBMCs held at -80 C. This clonotype was counted at least ten times. Its cognate antigen is unknown. Germline V gene lookup returns CDR1 LGHNA and CDR2 YSLEER. The CDR3 is 15 residues long. Trimming left V 0 bases short and J 8 bases short, with 13 bases between. The rearrangement links TRBV4-3 to TRBJ1-4; D is undetermined. The sequencing sample was made of PBMCs. The source of this sequence is a woman between 45 and 60 years old with HTLV-1-associated myelopathy (HAM/TSP). The CDR3 DNA is TGCGCCAGCAGCCAAGAACGGCGTAGTTCGGAAAAACTGTTTTTT. It is translated as CASSQERRSSEKLFF.